This T cell receptor (beta chain) was recovered during a study of beta chain features in type 1 diabetes (dated by TCRdb to 2017 to 2018). Regarding the study in general: No differences in mean age, gender distribution, total cell number or subset yield were found between patients and healthy donors. The study compared the TCRB repertoires of sorted circulating CD4+ T cell subsets in recently diagnosed type 1 diabetes patients with those in matched healthy donors. A total of 90 million to 140 million sorted cells were examined across all samples, and RNA yield correlated strongly with the number of cells per subset. Naive and central memory subsets were obtained from all 30 or so donors, but regulatory and stem cell-like memory subsets were isolated from only 8 patients and roughly eight healthy donors. Here is what the overall study found, with its caveats: In all four CD4+ subsets, TCRB CDR3 length was moderately but significantly shorter in type 1 diabetes patients. Only small numbers of individuals were included in the HLA sub-analyses, which left unresolved whether HLA type had any influence on TCRB rearrangement. The naive, central memory and regulatory TCRB repertoires appeared to resemble one another more closely among patients than among healthy donors. PCR might favor shorter templates, but patient and control samples were amplified and corrected together, so any skew would affect both groups equally. Fewer insertions and more nucleotide deletions at VDJ recombination sites were observed in patients with type 1 diabetes, implying thymic rearrangement abnormalities. Sequencing cDNA rather than genomic DNA could over-represent highly expressing activated cells, although activation and CD3 levels did not differ between groups.

All of the isolated RNA was reverse transcribed with the High Capacity cDNA Reverse Transcription Kit, so expressed TCRB transcripts were sequenced. Naive, central memory and regulatory T cell samples underwent deep immunoSEQ sequencing, averaging roughly 3.4 million total reads per sample. Sorted cells were lysed in RLT buffer, and RNA was extracted using DNase-treated RNeasy Micro or Mini kits according to cell number. Each cell subset was processed separately to prevent cross-contamination, with patient and healthy donor samples processed together. The immunoSEQ multiplex PCR was used to amplify TCRB sequences from cDNA, generating 87-bp fragments that spanned the CDR3 region. Amplicons were sequenced on the Illumina HiSeq platform. In the original analysis: Synthetic template baselines were used to correct PCR bias computationally, reads within Hamming distance 2 were collapsed, and singletons that could not be merged were discarded. Reads were aligned to IMGT to assign V, D and J genes, CDR3 length, and insertions or deletions at six rearrangement sites. Within each subset, clonotype counts were normalized to sorted cell number, and only after that were true diversity and Gini coefficients computed with the tcR R package. The overlap coefficient, calculated on TCRB nucleotide sequences, was used to quantify repertoire sharing. Sourced from immuneACCESS, this table was stored by TCRdb with only in-frame sequences that have V and J called. A share of the clones is absent; for the studies checked, an unresolved V gene accounts for under half, and the remainder has no known explanation. V, J and clone size derive from that table, while D and trimming were established from the DNA sequence. The sample yields 300,000 to 450,000 clones; around 9.6% were counted once. The ten largest account for over 0.45% of the sample.

The CDR3 goes from the cysteine to the phenylalanine over 16 residues. Only the CDR3 DNA is retained, 48 bases long and in frame from the first base. Trimming costs V 2 bases and J 8 bases, and their ends lie 21 bases apart. From a lookup of the germline V gene, CDR1 and CDR2 are SGHAT and FQNNGV. This clone came up many times. There is no known antigen for this receptor. No base quality values were provided; no much bigger clone lies one nucleotide off. Each donor gave one peripheral blood draw, averaging around 0.11 L, which was collected into heparinised tubes. A BD FACSAria II and a panel including CD45RO, CCR7, CD25, CD127, CD95 and CD27 were used to sort naive, central memory, regulatory and stem cell-like memory CD4+ T cells. All sorted populations exceeded 95% purity. PBMCs were separated immediately by Lymphoprep density gradient centrifugation and were stained directly, without being cultured. Samples were stained and sorted in pairs, with one healthy donor and one patient per experiment, so that batch effects were minimized.

This sequence originates from a man aged 25-40 years with type 1 diabetes. The rearranged chain carries TRBV11-2 and TRBJ1-1; TRBD1 could be the D gene, as 5 bases match. Sequencing was done on a sample of central memory CD4+ T cells from blood. This receptor carries the CDR3 CASSLSSGTGDIEAFF. The bases are TGTGCCAGCAGCTTATCCTCCGGGACGGGGGATATAGAAGCTTTCTTT.